This T cell receptor beta chain was sequenced in a study of Tregs in tolerant kidney transplant recipients. As for this clone: Its antigen remains unidentified.

The repertoire was sequenced with immunoSEQ multiplex PCR; TCRdb's copy has only in-frame clones and lacks some. Found here are some 90,000 clones, around nine tenths of them singletons; the top ten hold roughly 4.3%. Unstimulated regulatory T cells (CD4+CD25+CD127-), CD4+CD25- non-regulatory cells, CD4 and CD8 cells were FACS-sorted from thawed PBMCs. Germline loops: CDR1 MNHEY, CDR2 SMNVEV (reference sequence). With 0 bases removed from V and 3 bases from J, the gap between germline ends came to 6 bases. The CDR3 sequence is 14 residues long. The study's findings and limits: This study did not directly address biological reproducibility.

The V gene is TRBV27, the J gene TRBJ1-5; D gene uncertain. Sequenced sample: CD8+ T cells from blood. The receptor comes from a human donor in good health. CDR3 protein: CASSLSPHNQPQHF. CDR3 nucleotides: TGTGCCAGCAGTTTATCCCCCCACAATCAGCCCCAGCATTTT.